These 25 T cell receptor beta chains share one sample of origin, sequenced in a study of blood T cell repertoires in COVID-19. Produced via immunoSEQ multiplex PCR; TCRdb's table is partial and in-frame only. Counted here are over 120,000 clones, 79% occurring once; the ten biggest clones make up approximately 5.2%. Input material: peripheral blood. Receptor source: a woman in her 70s with COVID-19, enrolled during active disease.

The chain employs TRBV12-3 or TRBV12-4 and TRBJ2-3; a possible D gene is TRBD2 (5 bases). This CDR3 region has 12 residues. Trimming left V 6 bases short and J 6 bases short, with 10 bases between. CDR3 loop: CASSQLVDTQYF. The DNA for the CDR3 is TGTGCCAGCAGCCAACTAGTGGATACGCAGTATTTT.

The chain joins TRBV12-3 or TRBV12-4 to TRBJ1-1; possible D gene TRBD1, 6 bases. With 3 bases removed from V and 5 bases from J, the gap between germline ends came to 10 bases. CDR3 length: 13 residues. DNA of the CDR3: TGTGCCAGCAGTTTTCAGGGGCGGACTGAAGCTTTCTTT. This codes for CASSFQGRTEAFF.

The chain employs TRBV9 and TRBJ2-3; D is possibly TRBD2 (5 bases). The V and J ends lost 4 bases and 0 bases respectively, with 18 bases between them. The CDR3 totals 17 residues. CDR1 and CDR2 (germline): SGDLS, YYNGEE. The CDR3, as DNA: TGTGCCAGCAGCCCCCGGCAGACTACCACTAGCACAGATACGCAGTATTTT. It codes for CASSPRQTTTSTDTQYF. Looking up the rest from reference TRBV9 and TRBJ2-3 gives the full variable domain: DSGVTQTPKHLITATGQRVTLRCSPRSGDLSVYWYQQSLDQGLQFLIQYYNGEERAKGNILERFSAQQFPDLHSELNLSSLELGDSALYFCASSPRQTTTSTDTQYFGPGTRLTVL.

This rearrangement joins TRBV2 to TRBJ1-6, with 8 nucleotides matching TRBD1. The germline CDR1 and CDR2 sequences are SNHLY and FYNNEI. This CDR3 is 16 amino acids long. J gave up 7 bases and V 7 bases, and 12 bases lay outside the gene matches. The CDR3 nucleotides are TGTGCCAGCACCCCTGACAGGGGCGCCCCGAATTCACCCCTCCACTTT. It encodes CASTPDRGAPNSPLHF.

V usage is TRBV5-4 and J usage is TRBJ1-2, with a weak D call TRBD1 (6 bases). Germline CDR1 is SGHNT and CDR2 is YYREEE (reference sequence). V was clipped by 0 bases and J by 7 bases, with 16 bases between them. There are 15 residues in the CDR3. The CDR3 is CASSLGGETGSGYTF. The CDR3 DNA reads TGTGCCAGCAGCTTGGGGGGCGAAACAGGGTCTGGCTACACCTTC.

The J gene is TRBJ2-1, the V gene TRBV28, with TRBD1 identical over 8 bases. Germline lookup yields CDR1 MDHEN and CDR2 SYDVKM. CDR3 length: 15 residues. With 5 bases clipped from V and 3 bases from J, the junction kept 6 bases outside the gene matches. CDR3 sequence reads: CASSPPGGVYNEQFF. CDR3 coding DNA: TGTGCCAGCAGTCCCCCAGGGGGCGTCTACAATGAGCAGTTCTTC.

This clone was counted only a few times. This chain uses TRBV28 with TRBJ2-5; 9 nucleotides agree with TRBD1. V shed 5 bases and J 6 bases; nucleotides not matched to a gene: 7. The CDR3 runs to 14 residues. The germline V gene has CDR1 MDHEN and CDR2 SYDVKM. CDR3 sequence: CASSRTGVSKTQYF. The CDR3 DNA reads TGTGCCAGCAGTAGGACAGGGGTCTCGAAGACCCAGTACTTC.

The V and J genes are TRBV7-9 and TRBJ2-5; D is unclear. Germline V CDR1 and CDR2: SEHNR, FQNEAQ (reference sequence). The CDR3 covers 13 residues. V dropped 1 base and J dropped 4 bases, with 7 bases sitting between them. CDR3 sequence: CASSLDAGETQYF. The CDR3 DNA reads as TGTGCCAGCAGCTTAGATGCCGGAGAGACCCAGTACTTC. Variable domain in full (rest from reference TRBV7-9 and TRBJ2-5): DTGVSQNPRHKITKRGQNVTFRCDPISEHNRLYWYRQTLGQGPEFLTYFQNEAQLEKSRLLSDRFSAERPKGSFSTLEIQRTEQGDSAMYLCASSLDAGETQYFGPGTRLLVL.

The J gene is TRBJ1-6, the V gene TRBV6-5; TRBD1 agrees at 7 bases. J was trimmed by 7 bases and V by 9 bases; bases with no gene match: 6. The CDR3 runs to 13 residues. Per the germline V gene, CDR1 is MNHEY and CDR2 is SVGAGI. CDR3 region: CASADRANSPLHF. The DNA for the CDR3 is TGTGCCAGTGCCGACAGGGCCAATTCACCCCTCCACTTT.

V gene TRBV27 combines with J gene TRBJ1-4, with 9 bases lining up with TRBD1. This CDR3 is 15 amino acids long. V lost 5 bases and J lost 7; bases outside the gene matches: 8. Germline V gives CDR1 MNHEY, CDR2 SMNVEV (reference sequence). CDR3 sequence (DNA): TGTGCCAGCAGTAGAACAGGGGGCCTAAGTGAAAAACTGTTTTTT. Translation gives CASSRTGGLSEKLFF. Combining the CDR3 with reference TRBV27 and TRBJ1-4 gives the whole variable domain EAQVTQNPRYLITVTGKKLTVTCSQNMNHEYMSWYRQDPGLGLRQIYYSMNVEVTDKGDVPEGYKVSRKEKRNFPLILESPSPNQTSLYFCASSRTGGLSEKLFFGSGTQLSVL.

Here the CDR3 reads CASRALQDTQYF. The CDR3 bases are TGTGCCAGCAGGGCATTACAAGATACGCAGTATTTT. The chain joins TRBV12-3 or TRBV12-4 to TRBJ2-3; D ambiguous. This CDR3 comprises 12 residues. V lost 6 bases to trimming and J lost 5 bases, with 9 bases between them.

This clone was seen only a few times. The rearrangement links TRBV19 to TRBJ1-5; D is possibly TRBD1 (5 bases). The V gene's germline CDR1 is LNHDA and CDR2 SQIVND (reference sequence). The CDR3 is 12 amino acids. V lost 9 bases to trimming and J lost 7 bases, with 13 bases between them. For the CDR3, the DNA is TGTGCCAGCGCGGGGCTGGGGCAGCCCCAGCATTTT. It is translated as CASAGLGQPQHF.

The CDR3 sequence is CASSLDGGTGNTIYF. CDR3 nucleotides: TGCGCCAGCAGCTTGGATGGAGGAACTGGAAACACCATATATTTT. This sequence joins TRBV5-1 and TRBJ1-3; D is uncertain. In germline, CDR1 is SGHRS, CDR2 YFSETQ. This CDR3 has 15 amino acids. Between the trimmed V and J ends, which lost 0 bases and 2 bases, there was a span of 9 bases.

This rearrangement joins TRBV5-6 to TRBJ1-2; the D gene is possibly TRBD1 (6 bases). CDR1 and CDR2 (germline): SGHDT, YYEEEE. CDR3 length equals 14 residues. Trimming removed 0 bases at V and 4 bases at J, with 10 bases between. DNA for the CDR3: TGTGCCAGCAGCTTGGAGGTGACAGGCTATGGCTACACCTTC. Translated: CASSLEVTGYGYTF.

V is TRBV9 and J is TRBJ1-1; D is perhaps TRBD1 (6 bases). CDR3 length: 15 amino acids. Germline CDR1 is SGDLS and CDR2 is YYNGEE. The ends were cut back, 2 bases at V and 0 bases at J, with 11 bases in the middle. The CDR3 protein is CASSVSGHLNTEAFF. The CDR3 DNA follows: TGTGCCAGCAGCGTGTCGGGACACCTGAACACTGAAGCTTTCTTT.

This clone was picked up a small number of times. The chain joins TRBV16 to TRBJ1-2, with a possible D match to TRBD1 (6 bases). Trimming shortened V by 0 bases and J by 8 bases, and 13 bases separated the two germline ends. This CDR3 comprises 14 residues. The V gene's germline CDR1 is KGHSY and CDR2 FQNENV. CDR3 amino acids: CASSQSARGDGYTF. CDR3 DNA sequence: TGTGCCAGCAGCCAATCGGCCAGGGGAGACGGCTACACCTTC.

The chain recombines TRBV2 with TRBJ2-5; a possible D gene is TRBD1 (6 bases). The CDR3 length is 16 residues. Per germline, CDR1 SNHLY and CDR2 FYNNEI. V shed 0 bases and J shed 7 bases, with 18 bases lying between them. The CDR3, as DNA: TGTGCCAGCAGTGAAGCTGGGGGCGGTGGTTTGGGGACCCAGTACTTC. This translates into CASSEAGGGGLGTQYF.

This sequence joins TRBV30 and TRBJ1-2; 8 nucleotides align to TRBD1. The CDR3 loop spans 17 amino acids. The V segment lost 0 bases and the J segment 6 bases; nucleotides outside the gene matches: 15. The germline V gene encodes CDR1 GTSNPN and CDR2 SVGIG (reference sequence). In DNA, the CDR3 is TGTGCCTGGAGTGTACGGTTGTTGGCAGGGGGCAGGAATGGCTACACCTTC. Amino acids: CAWSVRLLAGGRNGYTF.

V is TRBV18 and J is TRBJ1-6; D uncertain. Germline loops: CDR1 KGHSH, CDR2 LQKENI. This CDR3 spans 15 amino acids. Trimming left V 0 bases short and J 7 bases short, with 10 bases between. The chain's CDR3 is CASSPPWTGNSPLHF. CDR3 nucleotide sequence: TGTGCCAGCTCACCACCGTGGACGGGAAATTCACCCCTCCACTTT.

The rearrangement joins TRBV30 to TRBJ2-3; D remains unclear. The CDR3 consists of 15 residues. V lost 2 bases to trimming and J lost 2 bases, with 14 bases between them. CDR1 is GTSNPN, CDR2 SVGIG, per germline (reference sequence). Written as DNA, the CDR3 is TGTGCCTGGAGTCCGCGACTCAAAATCACAGATACGCAGTATTTT. This codes for CAWSPRLKITDTQYF.

This clone has only a few counts. The V call is TRBV19, the J call TRBJ2-7; 11 bases map to TRBD1. Germline values: CDR1 LNHDA, CDR2 SQIVND (reference sequence). The CDR3 totals 15 residues. J lost 0 bases, V lost 6 bases, and 4 bases had no gene match. The CDR3 DNA is TGTGCCAGTAGCAGGGGACAGGGGGGCTCCTACGAGCAGTACTTC. Translation gives CASSRGQGGSYEQYF.

The sample holds a few counts of this clone. V usage is TRBV5-1 and J usage is TRBJ2-7; 7 bases fit TRBD2. The V gene's germline CDR1 is SGHRS and CDR2 YFSETQ. V lost 7 bases and J lost 1; bases outside the gene matches: 5. The length of the CDR3 is 13 residues. CDR3 region: CASSDSGSYEQYF. The DNA for the CDR3 is TGCGCCAGCTCCGATAGCGGGTCCTACGAGCAGTACTTC. The full variable domain, rest sourced from reference TRBV5-1 and TRBJ2-7, is KAGVTQTPRYLIKTRGQQVTLSCSPISGHRSVSWYQQTPGQGLQFLFEYFSETQRNKGNFPGRFSGRQFSNSRSEMNVSTLELGDSALYLCASSDSGSYEQYFGPGTRLTVT.

The V and J genes are TRBV2 and TRBJ1-4, with 7 nucleotides matching TRBD1. J was trimmed by 3 bases and V by 7 bases; bases with no gene match: 5. CDR3 length equals 14 residues. CDR1 is SNHLY, CDR2 FYNNEI, per germline. The CDR3 DNA follows: TGTGCCAGCATTTGGGACAGTTCTAATGAAAAACTGTTTTTT. It translates to CASIWDSSNEKLFF.

The chain couples TRBV20-1 to TRBJ2-3; TRBD2 agrees at 11 bases. CDR1 and CDR2 from the germline V gene are DFQATT and SNEGSKA (reference sequence). There are 16 residues in the CDR3. V trimming: 3 bases; J trimming: 3 bases; junction bases outside the gene matches: 8. The DNA for the CDR3 is TGCAGTGCTAGTGTACTAGCGGGGGCCTTTACAGATACGCAGTATTTT. As protein: CSASVLAGAFTDTQYF.

This sequence joins TRBV24-1 and TRBJ2-1; TRBD1 is a possible D gene (6 bases). CDR1 is KGHDR and CDR2 is SFDVKD in the germline V gene. The CDR3 covers 13 residues. V gave up 7 bases and J gave up 6 bases, with 12 bases separating them. CDR3 sequence reads: CATSRDTGNEQFF. In nucleotides, the CDR3 is TGTGCCACCAGCCGGGACACTGGCAATGAGCAGTTCTTC.